The 15 T cell receptor beta chains presented below share a single source sample, sequenced in a study of blood T cell repertoires in COVID-19. Produced via immunoSEQ multiplex PCR; TCRdb's table is partial and in-frame only. The sample consists of approximately 230,000 clones, 65% to 85% of them appearing once. Sequenced sample: peripheral blood. The origin of the receptors is an elderly man with acute or convalescent COVID-19.

This sequence joins TRBV7-8 and TRBJ1-4; D not certain. Trimming cost V 0 bases and J 0 bases, with 8 bases left between them. CDR1 is SGHVS and CDR2 is FQNEAQ in the germline V gene. The CDR3 extends over 16 amino acids. DNA for the CDR3: TGTGCCAGCAGCTTAGCGCCACCTACAACTAATGAAAAACTGTTTTTT. This sequence encodes CASSLAPPTTNEKLFF. Full variable domain (rest looked up from reference TRBV7-8 and TRBJ1-4): GAGVSQSPRYKVAKRGQDVALRCDPISGHVSLFWYQQALGQGPEFLTYFQNEAQLDKSGLPSDRFFAERPEGSVSTLKIQRTQQEDSAVYLCASSLAPPTTNEKLFFGSGTQLSVL.

The V gene is TRBV19, the J gene TRBJ2-5, with a tentative D call TRBD1 (5 bases). CDR1 is LNHDA, CDR2 SQIVND, per germline (reference sequence). The CDR3 is made up of 15 amino acids. The V gene lost 5 bases and the J gene lost 3 bases, with 16 bases spanning the gap. As DNA, the CDR3 is TGTGCCAGTAGTTTTAGGCAGGGATTAGAAGAGACCCAGTACTTC. Amino acid sequence: CASSFRQGLEETQYF.

This rearrangement joins TRBV10-3 to TRBJ1-2; 7 positions agree with TRBD1. The V gene end was trimmed by 10 bases and the J gene end by 7 bases; junction bases not matched to a gene: 15. This CDR3 is 14 amino acids long. Per germline, CDR1 ENHRY and CDR2 SYGVKD. CDR3 sequence (DNA): TGTGCCACCCCCGAAGGACAGGCCGGCAGTGGCTACACCTTC. The encoded protein is CATPEGQAGSGYTF.

This sequence joins TRBV29-1 and TRBJ1-1; D gene ambiguous. Trimming took 7 bases from V and 5 from J, leaving 14 bases between them. The CDR3 is 12 amino acids. Germline CDR1 is SQVTM and CDR2 is ANQGSEA. The CDR3 DNA reads as TGCAGCGCCCTAGATGGAGGTACTGAAGCTTTCTTT. Its translation is CSALDGGTEAFF. The complete variable domain, with remaining parts taken from reference TRBV29-1 and TRBJ1-1, reads SAVISQKPSRDICQRGTSLTIQCQVDSQVTMMFWYRQQPGQSLTLIATANQGSEATYESGFVIDKFPISRPNLTFSTLTVSNMSPEDSSIYLCSALDGGTEAFFGQGTRLTVV.

This sequence joins TRBV6-5 and TRBJ1-1, with 8 bases that match TRBD1. V was clipped by 8 bases and J by 7 bases; unmatched bases: 9. The CDR3 runs to 13 residues. In germline, CDR1 is MNHEY, CDR2 SVGAGI. In nucleotides, the CDR3 is TGTGCCAGCCGGGAGACAGGGGAGGTTGAAGCTTTCTTT. Its protein is CASRETGEVEAFF.

This clone has just one count. This sequence joins TRBV7-9 and TRBJ2-7, with D perhaps matching TRBD1 (6 bases). Germline CDR1 reads SEHNR; CDR2 reads FQNEAQ (reference sequence). This CDR3 has 13 residues. The V end was cut by 5 bases, the J end by 8 bases, with 16 bases between. The CDR3 here is CASSQGTGQKQYF. CDR3 bases: TGTGCCAGCAGCCAAGGGACGGGACAAAAGCAGTACTTC.

This clone was seen only once. The chain links TRBV30 to TRBJ2-3; D unclear. Germline CDR1 reads GTSNPN; CDR2 reads SVGIG (reference sequence). V was trimmed by 5 bases and J by 5 bases, leaving 14 bases between them. The CDR3 extends over 13 amino acids. Written as DNA, the CDR3 is TGTGCCTGGGCTCGCGAGGTTGGAGATACGCAGTATTTT. Its protein product is CAWAREVGDTQYF. The whole variable domain, filled in from reference TRBV30 and TRBJ2-3, reads SQTIHQWPATLVQPVGSPLSLECTVEGTSNPNLYWYRQAAGRGLQLLFYSVGIGQISSEVPQNLSASRPQDRQFILSSKKLLLSDSGFYLCAWAREVGDTQYFGPGTRLTVL.

This chain joins TRBV28 and TRBJ1-1; 8 nucleotides align to TRBD1. The CDR3 is made up of 15 amino acids. The V and J ends lost 6 bases and 3 bases, in that order; junction bases with no gene match: 9. Germline V lookup: CDR1 MDHEN, CDR2 SYDVKM. The CDR3 DNA follows: TGTGCCAGCAGGGGGCCAGGGGGCGTGCACACTGAAGCTTTCTTT. Its protein is CASRGPGGVHTEAFF.

V gene TRBV23-1 combines with J gene TRBJ2-1; tentatively, D is TRBD2 (5 bases). TRBV23-1 is designated an ORF whose function remains uncertain. Trimming shortened V by 2 bases and J by 8 bases, and 19 bases separated the two germline ends. The CDR3 has 16 residues. The CDR3 bases are TGCGCCAGCAGTCAAATTCGGGATCGACCCGTCGATGAGCAGTTCTTC. Its translation is CASSQIRDRPVDEQFF.

This chain links TRBV5-1 with TRBJ2-5; TRBD1 matches at 8 bases. Trimming at V came to 3 bases and at J to 5 bases, leaving 9 bases not matched to a gene. This CDR3 is built from 15 residues. Germline CDR1 is SGHRS and CDR2 is YFSETQ. This CDR3 is CASSWGAGGEETQYF. CDR3 nucleotides: TGCGCCAGCAGCTGGGGGGCAGGGGGCGAGGAGACCCAGTACTTC.

The gene calls are TRBV18 and TRBJ1-6; tentatively, D is TRBD1 (6 bases). Germline-derived CDR1 and CDR2 are KGHSH and LQKENI. With 7 bases removed from V and 7 bases from J, the gap between germline ends came to 11 bases. The CDR3 loop spans 13 amino acids. Written as DNA, the CDR3 is TGTGCCAGCTTCGCCACAGGGAATTCACCCCTCCACTTT. Protein product: CASFATGNSPLHF.

The chain employs TRBV9 and TRBJ2-3; D might be TRBD2 (6 bases). The CDR3 is 16 amino acids. Trimming cost V 0 bases and J 2 bases, with 13 bases left between them. CDR1 and CDR2 (germline): SGDLS, YYNGEE. CDR3 nucleotide sequence: TGTGCCAGCAGCGTAGAGTCCGGCGGGACCACAGATACGCAGTATTTT. As protein: CASSVESGGTTDTQYF.

This clone was seen a single time. The CDR3 DNA sequence: TGCAGCGTTGATTCTTCGAAGCGGAGCACAGATACGCAGTATTTT. Its protein is CSVDSSKRSTDTQYF. The V gene is TRBV29-1, the J gene TRBJ2-3, with D possibly being TRBD2 (5 bases). The CDR3 is 15 amino acids. V was shortened by 3 bases and J by 0 bases, with 13 bases between the two germline ends. Germline lookup yields CDR1 SQVTM and CDR2 ANQGSEA.

In this sample, this clone turned up once. The chain joins TRBV27 to TRBJ2-2, with 7 bases that match TRBD1. Trimming took 2 bases from V and 0 from J; bases not matched to a gene: 6. This CDR3 contains 17 residues. CDR1 is MNHEY, CDR2 SMNVEV, per germline (reference sequence). CDR3 sequence: CASSLHGQGANTGELFF. In DNA, the CDR3 is TGTGCCAGCAGTTTACATGGCCAGGGGGCGAACACCGGGGAGCTGTTTTTT.

The genes are TRBV28 and TRBJ1-2; 7 bases are a match to TRBD1. Germline V CDR1 and CDR2: MDHEN, SYDVKM. The CDR3 is 14 residues long. V lost 6 bases to trimming and J lost 3 bases; unmatched junction nucleotides: 7. The CDR3 DNA follows: TGTGCCAGCAGGTCAGGGGGGACCGACTATGGCTACACCTTC. It is translated as CASRSGGTDYGYTF.